The 29 T cell receptor beta chains reported below all come from one sample, sequenced in a study of shared clonotypes between healthy human individuals. Generated by immunoSEQ multiplex PCR, the TCRdb table keeps only in-frame clones and is missing some. The data contain hundreds of thousands of clones, approximately 96% of them singletons. Terminally differentiated effector memory CD45RA+ cells were left out of the naive CD8 fraction, which was CD45RO-negative and positively selected for CCR7. The sequencing input was naive CD8+ T cells sorted from blood. These receptors originate from a woman in her twenties or thirties in good health.

This clone has a single count. CDR3 DNA: TGTGCCAGCAGCTTAGCCTTGGGGGGACTAGCGGGAGAAAGTTCCTACGAGCAGTACTTC. It codes for CASSLALGGLAGESSYEQYF. The rearrangement joins TRBV7-2 to TRBJ2-7; 14 bases match TRBD2. Germline V CDR1 and CDR2: SGHTA, FQGNSA. The CDR3 totals 20 residues. Trimming cost V 0 bases and J 1 base; bases outside gene matches: 11.

The chain uses TRBV6-9 and TRBJ2-7, with TRBD2 matching over 8 bases. Trimming took 4 bases from V and 0 from J; bases not matched to a gene: 5. The CDR3 is 15 amino acids. Germline lookup yields CDR1 MNHGY and CDR2 SVAAGI. CDR3 nucleotide sequence: TGTGCCAGCAGTTTAAGACTAGCGCACTCCTACGAGCAGTACTTC. It specifies CASSLRLAHSYEQYF.

This clone came up once. The chain carries TRBV4-1 and TRBJ1-1; perhaps TRBD1 as D (5 bases). Germline loops: CDR1 MGHRA, CDR2 YSYEKL. CDR3 length equals 12 residues. V was trimmed by 2 bases and J by 8 bases, leaving 9 bases between them. CDR3 DNA sequence: TGCGCCAGCAGCCAACTCCAGGGAGAAGCTTTCTTT. Translating gives CASSQLQGEAFF.

Note on this clone: The germline gene is not matched at one end of the junction; a read error may be the cause. V and J are TRBV9 and TRBJ1-2; D is unresolved. Germline CDR1 is SGDLS and CDR2 is YYNGEE. The CDR3 spans 15 residues. In DNA form, the CDR3 reads TGTGCCAGCAGCGTAGGGGCCAGCTCCGTGTCCGGGTTATACTTC. Translating gives CASSVGASSVSGLYF. The full variable domain, its missing parts supplied by reference TRBV9 and TRBJ1-2, is DSGVTQTPKHLITATGQRVTLRCSPRSGDLSVYWYQQSLDQGLQFLIQYYNGEERAKGNILERFSAQQFPDLHSELNLSSLELGDSALYFCASSVGASSVSGLYFGSGTRLTVV.

This clone occurred once. J is TRBJ2-1 and V is TRBV19; a possible D gene is TRBD1 (5 bases). Germline V gene data show CDR1 as LNHDA and CDR2 as SQIVND (reference sequence). The CDR3 runs to 13 residues. Trimming removed 6 bases from V and 6 bases from J, with 12 bases in between. The CDR3 here is CASSPGLGNEQFF. The CDR3 DNA sequence: TGTGCCAGTAGCCCAGGGTTAGGCAATGAGCAGTTCTTC.

This clone was seen only once. The chain employs TRBV4-1 and TRBJ2-1; 9 bases map to TRBD1. V lost 4 bases, J lost 3 bases, and 10 bases stayed unmatched. Germline CDR1 and CDR2: MGHRA and YSYEKL. This CDR3 spans 17 amino acids. CDR3 DNA: TGCGCCAGCAGCCCAAGATGGACAGGGGCCTTCTACAATGAGCAGTTCTTC. It yields the protein CASSPRWTGAFYNEQFF.

This chain uses TRBV27 with TRBJ2-5; D is perhaps TRBD2 (7 bases). The CDR3 has 13 amino acids. Between the trimmed V and J ends, which lost 7 bases and 5 bases, there was a span of 14 bases. The germline V gene has CDR1 MNHEY and CDR2 SMNVEV (reference sequence). The CDR3 reads CASTGGTGETQYF. The CDR3 DNA reads TGTGCCAGCACGGGGGGCACAGGGGAGACCCAGTACTTC.

The chain uses TRBV5-6 and TRBJ1-2; D is ambiguous. CDR1 and CDR2 from the germline V gene are SGHDT and YYEEEE. V lost 1 base, J lost 8 bases, and 18 bases lay in between. The CDR3 spans 15 residues. The CDR3 sequence is CASSLMRGGLWGYTF. The CDR3 DNA sequence: TGTGCCAGCAGCTTGATGCGGGGAGGGCTCTGGGGCTACACCTTC.

The chain combines TRBV28 with TRBJ2-1; 9 bases line up with TRBD2. The CDR3 is made up of 16 amino acids. From germline, CDR1 is MDHEN and CDR2 SYDVKM. The V segment lost 3 bases and the J segment 7 bases; nucleotides outside the gene matches: 10. The DNA for the CDR3 is TGTGCCAGCAGTTTTTTTATAGCGGGAGAGGGTAATGAGCAGTTCTTC. Residues: CASSFFIAGEGNEQFF.

The chain carries TRBV23-1 and TRBJ2-4, with 8 bases fitting TRBD1. TRBV23-1 is flagged as an ORF with uncertain function. V was pared by 6 bases and J by 0 bases, with 13 bases of the junction left unmatched. The CDR3 is made up of 18 amino acids. The CDR3 DNA reads TGCGCCAGCAGCCCGCCGGGACAGGACAAGCTAGCCAAAAACATTCAGTACTTC. Its protein product is CASSPPGQDKLAKNIQYF.

The gene calls are TRBV7-9 and TRBJ1-5, with D perhaps TRBD1 (6 bases). The CDR3 is 14 amino acids. Trimming shortened V by 5 bases and J by 6 bases, and 14 bases separated the two germline ends. Germline lookup yields CDR1 SEHNR and CDR2 FQNEAQ (reference sequence). DNA for the CDR3: TGTGCCAGCAGCCCCCAGGGGTTCGCTCAGCCCCAGCATTTT. Translation: CASSPQGFAQPQHF.

The V and J genes are TRBV5-6 and TRBJ2-7; 8 bases align to TRBD1. V lost 1 base, J lost 2 bases, and 5 bases stayed unmatched. Germline CDR1 is SGHDT and CDR2 is YYEEEE. The CDR3 covers 15 residues. The CDR3 DNA sequence: TGTGCCAGCAGCTTGATGGGACAGGCCCCCTACGAGCAGTACTTC. Translating gives CASSLMGQAPYEQYF.

J is TRBJ1-2 and V is TRBV27; 7 bases fit TRBD1. The CDR3 is made up of 16 amino acids. V lost 8 bases to trimming and J lost 4 bases; unmatched junction nucleotides: 16. From germline, CDR1 is MNHEY and CDR2 SMNVEV (reference sequence). CDR3 nucleotides: TGTGCCAGCCGCTCCTTAACAGGGGACTGGCGCTATGGCTACACCTTC. Translating it yields CASRSLTGDWRYGYTF.

This clone was recorded once. V is TRBV5-1 and J is TRBJ1-2, with D tentatively TRBD1 (6 bases). The V gene's germline CDR1 is SGHRS and CDR2 YFSETQ. Trimming removed 4 bases at V and 4 bases at J, with 11 bases between. The CDR3 consists of 13 residues. The CDR3 bases are TGCGCCAGCAGCGGAGGGGGGACCTATGGCTACACCTTC. Translated, it gives CASSGGGTYGYTF.

This chain links TRBV19 with TRBJ2-7, with 15 bases aligning to TRBD2. Germline trimming cut 10 bases from V and 2 bases from J; bases unmatched to any gene: 6. Germline assignment: CDR1 LNHDA and CDR2 SQIVND (reference sequence). The CDR3 is made up of 15 amino acids. In nucleotides, the CDR3 is TGTGCCACCTTGGGACTAGCGGGGGGCACCTACGAGCAGTACTTC. This sequence encodes CATLGLAGGTYEQYF. The full variable domain, rest sourced from reference TRBV19 and TRBJ2-7, is DGGITQSPKYLFRKEGQNVTLSCEQNLNHDAMYWYRQDPGQGLRLIYYSQIVNDFQKGDIAEGYSVSREKKESFPLTVTSAQKNPTAFYLCATLGLAGGTYEQYFGPGTRLTVT.

This clone has only one observation. Distinct nucleotide sequences in the sample also encode this CDR3. The rearrangement joins TRBV28 to TRBJ2-7; either TRBD1 or TRBD2 may fit D (6 bases each). V was cut by 3 bases and J by 1 base, with 10 bases left in between. This CDR3 is built from 14 residues. Germline CDR1 is MDHEN and CDR2 is SYDVKM. CDR3 in DNA: TGTGCCAGCAGTTTTAGGGGGAGGTCCTACGAGCAGTACTTC. Residues: CASSFRGRSYEQYF.

This chain connects TRBV29-1 to TRBJ2-2; a weak D match, TRBD2 (6 bases). The V end lost 7 bases, the J end lost 6 bases, and 12 bases lay between the germline ends. The CDR3 totals 12 residues. Looked up from germline, CDR1 is SQVTM and CDR2 is ANQGSEA. The CDR3 sequence is CSAPGDPGELFF. CDR3 nucleotides: TGCAGCGCCCCGGGAGACCCCGGGGAGCTGTTTTTT.

The rearrangement links TRBV30 to TRBJ2-5, with D perhaps matching TRBD2 (6 bases). The V end was cut by 4 bases, the J end by 5 bases, with 14 bases between. There are 13 residues in the CDR3. Germline V CDR1 and CDR2: GTSNPN, SVGIG (reference sequence). DNA of the CDR3: TGTGCCTGGATGGAGGCTGCGGGGGAGACCCAGTACTTC. Translation: CAWMEAAGETQYF. The whole variable domain, filled in from reference TRBV30 and TRBJ2-5, reads SQTIHQWPATLVQPVGSPLSLECTVEGTSNPNLYWYRQAAGRGLQLLFYSVGIGQISSEVPQNLSASRPQDRQFILSSKKLLLSDSGFYLCAWMEAAGETQYFGPGTRLLVL.

The V and J genes are TRBV19 and TRBJ2-7; D is uncertain. The CDR3 runs 12 residues. Germline V gene sequence: CDR1 LNHDA, CDR2 SQIVND (reference sequence). The V and J ends lost 0 bases and 6 bases respectively, with 6 bases between them. For the CDR3, the DNA is TGTGCCAGTAGTATAGACTCGGGCGAGCAGTACTTC. The encoded protein is CASSIDSGEQYF.

CDR3 amino acids: CASSLTGLKGAYGYTF. The CDR3, as DNA: TGTGCCAGCAGCTTAACGGGTCTGAAGGGTGCCTATGGCTACACCTTC. This chain joins TRBV11-2 and TRBJ1-2; D not resolved. Germline CDR1 SGHAT, CDR2 FQNNGV. The CDR3 length is 16 residues. V was cut by 2 bases and J by 4 bases, with 17 bases left in between.

V gene TRBV27 combines with J gene TRBJ1-2; no firm D call. Germline V gives CDR1 MNHEY, CDR2 SMNVEV (reference sequence). Trimming left V 0 bases short and J 8 bases short, with 10 bases between. The CDR3 has 13 amino acids. The chain's CDR3 is CASSLSGPGGYTF. The DNA of the CDR3 is TGTGCCAGCAGTTTATCCGGGCCGGGGGGCTACACCTTC.

V usage is TRBV2 and J usage is TRBJ2-1, with 8 positions matching TRBD2. J gave up 2 bases and V 6 bases, and 9 bases lay outside the gene matches. This CDR3 is built from 16 residues. Germline V gives CDR1 SNHLY, CDR2 FYNNEI. Here the CDR3 reads CASRPLAGYPYNEQFF. CDR3 bases: TGTGCCAGCAGGCCGCTAGCGGGTTATCCCTACAATGAGCAGTTCTTC.

A remark on this clone: The sample carries other DNA sequences with the same CDR3. The V and J genes are TRBV19 and TRBJ2-1; weak D call: TRBD2 (6 bases). The CDR3 is 17 amino acids. Germline CDR1 and CDR2: LNHDA and SQIVND (reference sequence). With 0 bases removed from V and 0 bases from J, the gap between germline ends came to 12 bases. CDR3 in amino acids: CASSIDLETSSYNEQFF. DNA of the CDR3: TGTGCCAGTAGTATAGATCTGGAGACTAGCTCCTACAATGAGCAGTTCTTC.

This sequence joins TRBV15 and TRBJ2-1, with D unclear. The V end lost 8 bases, the J end lost 12 bases, and 14 bases lay between the germline ends. The CDR3 length is 11 residues. Germline loops: CDR1 LNHNV, CDR2 YYDKDF (reference sequence). CDR3 DNA: TGTGCCACCGGGCCCCACGTATCGCAGTTCTTC. It specifies CATGPHVSQFF.

V is TRBV30 and J is TRBJ2-3, with D tentatively TRBD1 (6 bases). V lost 2 bases, J lost 3 bases, and 9 bases lay in between. Germline lookup yields CDR1 GTSNPN and CDR2 SVGIG (reference sequence). The CDR3 runs 13 residues. The CDR3 DNA sequence: TGTGCCTGGAGTCTGGGGGCAACAGATACGCAGTATTTT. Protein: CAWSLGATDTQYF.

This chain links TRBV11-3 with TRBJ2-3; 8 bases align to TRBD2. The CDR3 has 15 residues. Germline CDR1 SGHNT, CDR2 YENEEA. With 6 bases clipped from V and 5 bases from J, the junction kept 10 bases outside the gene matches. The CDR3 spells CASRLSGNTGDTQYF. The CDR3 bases are TGTGCCAGCAGGCTTAGCGGGAACACGGGAGATACGCAGTATTTT.

V gene TRBV19 combines with J gene TRBJ2-1; D is perhaps TRBD1 or TRBD2 (5 bases each). V lost 5 bases and J lost 9, with 23 bases in between. The CDR3 sequence is 16 residues long. CDR1 and CDR2 (germline): LNHDA, SQIVND (reference sequence). The CDR3, as DNA: TGTGCCAGTAGTCAAGAGGGGATAGGTCCCTTTTTTGAGCAGTTCTTC. Translation gives CASSQEGIGPFFEQFF. Filled out from reference TRBV19 and TRBJ2-1, the complete variable domain reads DGGITQSPKYLFRKEGQNVTLSCEQNLNHDAMYWYRQDPGQGLRLIYYSQIVNDFQKGDIAEGYSVSREKKESFPLTVTSAQKNPTAFYLCASSQEGIGPFFEQFFGPGTRLTVL.

The rearrangement joins TRBV5-1 to TRBJ2-1, with 8 bases that match TRBD1. The CDR3 covers 14 residues. Germline CDR1 reads SGHRS; CDR2 reads YFSETQ. The ends lost 1 base at V and 5 bases at J; junction bases unmatched: 2. CDR3: CASSLTGGNNEQFF. Here the CDR3 DNA reads TGCGCCAGCAGCTTGACAGGGGGTAACAATGAGCAGTTCTTC.

In this sample, this clone turned up once. The chain combines TRBV19 with TRBJ1-4; the match to TRBD1 covers 7 bases. The V and J ends lost 5 bases and 2 bases, in that order; junction bases with no gene match: 5. The CDR3 spans 15 residues. The V gene's germline CDR1 is LNHDA and CDR2 SQIVND (reference sequence). In DNA form, the CDR3 reads TGTGCCAGTAGTTACAGGGGCTCTACTAATGAAAAACTGTTTTTT. Encoded protein: CASSYRGSTNEKLFF. The entire variable domain, with the rest obtained from reference TRBV19 and TRBJ1-4, is as follows: DGGITQSPKYLFRKEGQNVTLSCEQNLNHDAMYWYRQDPGQGLRLIYYSQIVNDFQKGDIAEGYSVSREKKESFPLTVTSAQKNPTAFYLCASSYRGSTNEKLFFGSGTQLSVL.